This T cell receptor beta chain was profiled in a study of T cells in Graves' hyperthyroidism and ophthalmopathy. Study-wide context: Before any treatment, at initial diagnosis, peripheral blood was collected. General study findings and limits: Among thyroid clonotypes expanded above 0.001, most also appeared in blood.

V lost 1 base and J 2 bases, leaving 13 bases between the germline ends. This CDR3 has 16 residues. Germline CDR1 and CDR2: MNHEY and SVGAGI. Investigators excluded patients with uncontrolled infection, other autoimmune disease, pregnancy or lactation. Amplified TCR beta CDR3 regions derived from RNA transcripts. First-round RT-PCR with HTBI primers amplified the TCR CDR3 region. TCRdb re-called the multiplex PCR reads with MiXCR, one entry per CDR3 protein. The sample has hundreds of thousands of distinct CDR3 sequences, about 17% seen once. As to this clonotype: Its target is unknown.

The chain is built from TRBV6-5 and TRBJ2-3; D gene uncertain. The source material was blood. The sequence was obtained from a woman under 40 with Graves' hyperthyroidism. CDR3 in amino acids: CASSYLGSGLTDTQYF. The CDR3 DNA reads as TGTGCCAGCAGTTACTTGGGCTCGGGCCTCACAGATACGCAGTATTTT.